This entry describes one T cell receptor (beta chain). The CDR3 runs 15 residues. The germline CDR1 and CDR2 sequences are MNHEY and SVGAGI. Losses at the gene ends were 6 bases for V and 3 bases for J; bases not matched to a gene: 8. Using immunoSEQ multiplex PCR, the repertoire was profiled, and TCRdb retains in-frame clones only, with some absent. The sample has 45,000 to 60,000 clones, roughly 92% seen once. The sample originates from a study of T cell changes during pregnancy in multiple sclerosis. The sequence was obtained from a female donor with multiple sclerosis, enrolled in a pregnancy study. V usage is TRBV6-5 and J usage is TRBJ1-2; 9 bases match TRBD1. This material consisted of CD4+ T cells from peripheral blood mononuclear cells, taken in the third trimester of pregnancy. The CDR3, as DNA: TGTGCCAGCAGCCCTCGGGACAGGGCCGACTATGGCTACACCTTC. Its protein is CASSPRDRADYGYTF.